This is a list of T cell receptor beta chains from one sample in a study of early T cells in non-severe SARS-CoV-2 infection. TCRdb re-analysed the 5' RACE reads in MiXCR, keeping a single row per CDR3 protein. The sample includes 62,000 or so distinct CDR3 sequences, approximately 10% of them seen just once. Sample: whole blood. The receptors stem from an adult who was a healthcare worker with PCR-confirmed SARS-CoV-2 infection or an uninfected control (not recorded which). CDR3s include the opening cysteine and the closing phenylalanine or tryptophan. The D gene is left open where the match is weak. A clone size is listed for some rows: how often the clone was seen (once, few, many), or a class if it is expanded.

j_gene: TRBJ2-5
d_gene: .
v_gene: TRBV12-3/TRBV12-4
abundance: many
CDR3aa: CASSFSGLQETQYF
CDR3nt: TGTGCCAGCAGTTTCTCAGGACTCCAAGAGACCCAGTACTTC

j_gene: TRBJ1-2
d_gene: .
v_gene: TRBV20-1
abundance: .
CDR3aa: CSATSGTSTNYGYTF
CDR3nt: TGCAGTGCTACCTCCGGGACATCTACTAACTATGGCTACACCTTC

j_gene: TRBJ1-6
d_gene: TRBD1
v_gene: TRBV6-5
abundance: few
CDR3aa: CASRGTGGASSYNSPLHF
CDR3nt: TGTGCCAGCAGGGGGACAGGGGGAGCTAGCTCCTATAATTCACCCCTCCACTTT

j_gene: TRBJ1-5
d_gene: .
v_gene: TRBV6-5
abundance: .
CDR3aa: CASRRQFNQPQHF
CDR3nt: TGTGCCAGCAGACGACAGTTCAATCAGCCCCAGCATTTT

j_gene: TRBJ1-4
d_gene: .
v_gene: TRBV19
abundance: .
CDR3aa: CASSIDGRGATNEKLFF
CDR3nt: TGTGCCAGTAGTATAGATGGGAGAGGCGCAACTAATGAAAAACTGTTTTTT

j_gene: TRBJ1-2
d_gene: TRBD1
v_gene: TRBV2
abundance: many
CDR3aa: CASSAGRGLVGYGYTF
CDR3nt: TGTGCCAGCAGCGCTGGCAGGGGGCTAGTTGGCTATGGCTACACCTTC

j_gene: TRBJ2-5
d_gene: .
v_gene: TRBV3-1
abundance: .
CDR3aa: CASSPRVSQETQYF
CDR3nt: TGTGCCAGCAGCCCTAGGGTATCTCAAGAGACCCAGTACTTC

j_gene: TRBJ1-2
d_gene: .
v_gene: TRBV24-1
abundance: many
CDR3aa: CATSDPTPGREDGYTF
CDR3nt: TGTGCCACCAGTGACCCAACACCGGGGAGGGAGGACGGCTACACCTTC

j_gene: TRBJ2-4
d_gene: TRBD2
v_gene: TRBV28
abundance: few
CDR3aa: CASGSPGGDKNIQYF
CDR3nt: TGTGCCAGCGGCTCCCCCGGGGGGGACAAAAACATTCAGTACTTC

j_gene: TRBJ1-5
d_gene: .
v_gene: TRBV6-1
abundance: .
CDR3aa: CASCLSHSNQPQHF
CDR3nt: TGTGCCAGCTGCCTATCTCATAGCAATCAGCCCCAGCATTTT

j_gene: TRBJ2-1
d_gene: TRBD2
v_gene: TRBV27
abundance: many
CDR3aa: CASSSLTVAKRGEYNEQFF
CDR3nt: TGTGCCAGCAGTTCCCTGACTGTTGCGAAACGGGGGGAATACAATGAGCAGTTCTTC

j_gene: TRBJ2-6
d_gene: .
v_gene: TRBV9
abundance: many
CDR3aa: CASSVSVSGANVLTF
CDR3nt: TGTGCCAGCAGCGTATCTGTCTCTGGGGCCAACGTCCTGACTTTC

j_gene: TRBJ2-3
d_gene: .
v_gene: TRBV29-1
abundance: once
CDR3aa: CSGGAWQTDTQYF
CDR3nt: TGCAGCGGGGGGGCTTGGCAGACAGATACGCAGTATTTT

j_gene: TRBJ1-1
d_gene: .
v_gene: TRBV6-5
abundance: few
CDR3aa: CASSPLGVEAFF
CDR3nt: TGTGCCAGCAGTCCCCTAGGGGTAGAAGCTTTCTTT

j_gene: TRBJ1-2
d_gene: .
v_gene: TRBV10-3
abundance: few
CDR3aa: CAISESGAGYGYTF
CDR3nt: TGTGCCATCAGTGAGTCCGGGGCGGGCTATGGCTACACCTTC

j_gene: TRBJ2-3
d_gene: TRBD2
v_gene: TRBV4-1
abundance: .
CDR3aa: CASSQEPSGGRSTDTQYF
CDR3nt: TGCGCCAGCAGCCAAGAACCTAGCGGGGGGAGAAGCACAGATACGCAGTATTTT

j_gene: TRBJ1-1
d_gene: .
v_gene: TRBV14
abundance: many
CDR3aa: CASSQDRRYTEAFF
CDR3nt: TGTGCCAGCAGCCAAGATAGGAGATACACTGAAGCTTTCTTT

j_gene: TRBJ1-4
d_gene: TRBD1
v_gene: TRBV3-1
abundance: few
CDR3aa: CASSQWTGDEKLFF
CDR3nt: TGTGCCAGCAGCCAGTGGACAGGGGACGAAAAACTGTTTTTT

j_gene: TRBJ2-1
d_gene: .
v_gene: TRBV10-3
abundance: many
CDR3aa: CAISDATAGNEQFF
CDR3nt: TGTGCCATCAGTGACGCTACCGCGGGAAATGAGCAGTTCTTC

j_gene: TRBJ1-2
d_gene: TRBD1
v_gene: TRBV20-1
abundance: .
CDR3aa: CSAREGTGDYGYTF
CDR3nt: TGCAGTGCTAGAGAGGGGACAGGGGACTATGGCTACACCTTC

j_gene: TRBJ2-2
d_gene: .
v_gene: TRBV12-3/TRBV12-4
abundance: few
CDR3aa: CASSLTLLDTGELFF
CDR3nt: TGTGCCAGCAGTTTAACTCTACTTGACACCGGGGAGCTGTTTTTT

j_gene: TRBJ1-6
d_gene: .
v_gene: TRBV6-5
abundance: many
CDR3aa: CASGEGGGLHF
CDR3nt: TGTGCCAGCGGAGAGGGAGGCGGTCTCCACTTT

j_gene: TRBJ1-1
d_gene: TRBD1
v_gene: TRBV12-3/TRBV12-4
abundance: .
CDR3aa: CASSDRGRSTEAFF
CDR3nt: TGTGCCAGCAGTGACAGGGGGCGTAGCACTGAAGCTTTCTTT

j_gene: TRBJ2-5
d_gene: .
v_gene: TRBV6-5
abundance: .
CDR3aa: CASSYFIPGTLQETQYF
CDR3nt: TGTGCCAGCAGTTACTTCATACCCGGGACTTTACAAGAGACCCAGTACTTC

j_gene: TRBJ1-1
d_gene: TRBD1
v_gene: TRBV20-1
abundance: few
CDR3aa: CSARDRVHTEAFF
CDR3nt: TGCAGTGCTAGGGACAGGGTTCACACTGAAGCTTTCTTT

j_gene: TRBJ2-2
d_gene: .
v_gene: TRBV29-1
abundance: many
CDR3aa: CSVGRGPNTGELFF
CDR3nt: TGCAGCGTCGGCCGCGGCCCGAACACCGGGGAGCTGTTTTTT

j_gene: TRBJ1-2
d_gene: .
v_gene: TRBV12-3/TRBV12-4
abundance: many
CDR3aa: CASSLGQDYGYTF
CDR3nt: TGTGCCAGCAGTCTTGGACAAGACTATGGCTACACCTTC